The sequence of this T cell receptor beta chain was determined in a study of blood T cell repertoires in COVID-19. Study-wide context: Sites across the United States, Italy and Spain contributed samples from acute and convalescent COVID-19. PBMCs, B-cell-depleted T cells, or T cells provided the cDNA or gDNA that made up the material.

Original methodology: Reference gene primer amplification yielded estimated nucleated cell counts. Sequencing used immunoSEQ multiplex PCR; TCRdb keeps in-frame clones, though not all of them. V, J and clone size derive from that table, while D and trimming were established from the DNA sequence. The sample has about 64,000 clones; around 80% are singletons. The Seattle site enrolled patients during active infection and followed them longitudinally. Material for sequencing was peripheral blood. This sequence was found in a man aged 55-75 years with COVID-19, enrolled during active disease.

The CDR3 reads CASSPLGTGGRGYGYTF. The DNA of the CDR3 is TGTGCCAGCAGCCCCCTCGGGACAGGGGGCCGGGGCTATGGCTACACCTTC. V gene TRBV7-9 combines with J gene TRBJ1-2, with TRBD1 identical over 12 bases. The CDR3 has 17 residues. Germline CDR1 and CDR2: SEHNR and FQNEAQ (reference sequence). With V trimmed by 5 bases and J by 4 bases, 11 bases remained unmatched. The complete variable domain, with remaining parts taken from reference TRBV7-9 and TRBJ1-2, reads DTGVSQNPRHKITKRGQNVTFRCDPISEHNRLYWYRQTLGQGPEFLTYFQNEAQLEKSRLLSDRFSAERPKGSFSTLEIQRTEQGDSAMYLCASSPLGTGGRGYGYTFGSGTRLTVV.